Given below is one TCR beta chain in context. This sample was included in a study of glioma-infiltrating T cells after dendritic cell vaccination. Study-level information: Patients had newly diagnosed or recurrent glioblastoma and received dendritic cell vaccines.

Libraries were prepared by immunoSEQ multiplex PCR; TCRdb keeps only in-frame clonotypes and omits some of them. Counted here are roughly 100,000 clones, 75% to 85% occurring once; the ten biggest clones make up over 9.5%. Selection required adequate fresh-frozen tumor tissue plus more than two years' survival data. Germline V lookup: CDR1 LNHDA, CDR2 SQIVND (reference sequence). CDR3 length equals 14 residues. The V and J ends lost 1 base and 5 bases, in that order; junction bases with no gene match: 1. V is TRBV19 and J is TRBJ2-1; TRBD2 matches 8 bases. This receptor was taken from a human donor with glioblastoma. This specimen was blood, taken before dendritic cell vaccination. CDR3 sequence: CASSIGRGDNEQFF. For the CDR3, the DNA is TGTGCCAGTAGTATAGGGCGGGGGGACAATGAGCAGTTCTTC.